Listed here are 16 T cell receptor beta chains from one sample, sequenced in a study of low-dose radiotherapy and immunotherapy resistance in tumors (dated by TCRdb to between 2021 and 2024). First-strand cDNA was synthesized with Superscript III and a set of TRAV- and TRBV-specific primers, covering both TCRalpha and TCRbeta chains. TCRs were amplified for about 18 PCR cycles with Phusion, using a constant-region primer paired with the adapter attached to the V primers. TCRdb handled the public reads itself, with Q25 trimming in fastp and clone calling in MiXCR, and kept productive beta chains. Every entry covers one CDR3 protein and lists the most common genes and DNA from its rows. Present in this sample are roughly 17,000 distinct CDR3 sequences, approximately 70% of which were seen just once. Around 6% of the sample is held by the ten biggest clonotypes. All receptors derive from a human donor with advanced metastatic prostate, ovarian, gallbladder or colorectal cancer (not recorded which). This table probably holds off-target reads from a library built for another chain.

The chain combines TRBV20-1 with TRBJ2-5, with D uncertain. V gave up 1 base and J gave up 1 base, with 7 bases separating them. Germline values: CDR1 DFQATT, CDR2 SNEGSKA (reference sequence). The CDR3 length is 13 residues. The CDR3 DNA sequence: TGCAGTGCTAGAGGCTCGATCCAAGAGACCCAGTACTTC. As protein: CSARGSIQETQYF.

This chain links TRBV29-1 with TRBJ1-1; 11 bases align to TRBD1. V gave up 3 bases and J gave up 3 bases; unmatched junction bases: 6. The V gene's germline CDR1 is SQVTM and CDR2 ANQGSEA. This CDR3 spans 15 amino acids. The CDR3 loop is CSVDGGQGADTEAFF. In DNA form, the CDR3 reads TGCAGCGTTGACGGTGGACAGGGGGCGGACACTGAAGCTTTCTTT. Full variable domain (rest looked up from reference TRBV29-1 and TRBJ1-1): SAVISQKPSRDICQRGTSLTIQCQVDSQVTMMFWYRQQPGQSLTLIATANQGSEATYESGFVIDKFPISRPNLTFSTLTVSNMSPEDSSIYLCSVDGGQGADTEAFFGQGTRLTVV.

The CDR3 DNA follows: TGTGCCAGCAGCTTCATTGGGACAGGGCACAAGGAGACCCAGTACTTC. Translation gives CASSFIGTGHKETQYF. The chain joins TRBV11-2 to TRBJ2-5; 9 bases agree with TRBD1. V was clipped by 3 bases and J by 5 bases; unmatched bases: 10. This CDR3 contains 16 residues. Germline V lookup: CDR1 SGHAT, CDR2 FQNNGV.

The chain joins TRBV27 to TRBJ2-3; 11 nucleotides match TRBD2. Germline CDR1 and CDR2: MNHEY and SMNVEV (reference sequence). CDR3 length: 17 amino acids. Germline trimming cut 1 base from V and 4 bases from J; bases unmatched to any gene: 7. This CDR3 is CASSLYPSGRQADTQYF. The CDR3 nucleotides read TGTGCCAGCAGTTTATACCCTAGCGGGAGGCAGGCAGATACGCAGTATTTT.

The V call is TRBV4-3, the J call TRBJ2-1; TRBD2 is a possible D gene (5 bases). Germline CDR1 reads LGHNA; CDR2 reads YSLEER. V was pared by 1 base and J by 5 bases, with 15 bases between. This CDR3 comprises 16 residues. DNA for the CDR3: TGCGCCAGCAGCCAAGGATATCGGGGTACCCACAATGAGCAGTTCTTC. This sequence encodes CASSQGYRGTHNEQFF.

The V gene is TRBV20-1, the J gene TRBJ1-1, with a tentative D call TRBD1 (6 bases). The germline V gene encodes CDR1 DFQATT and CDR2 SNEGSKA (reference sequence). The ends were cut back, 6 bases at V and 5 bases at J, with 16 bases in the middle. The CDR3 is made up of 13 amino acids. The CDR3 protein is CSANMGGVTEAFF. The CDR3 region has the DNA TGCAGTGCCAATATGGGGGGCGTGACTGAAGCTTTCTTT.

Only one count was recorded for this clonotype. The gene calls are TRBV12-3 or TRBV12-4 and TRBJ2-1, with 10 positions matching TRBD2. V trimming: 6 bases; J trimming: 9 bases; junction bases outside the gene matches: 8. The CDR3 length is 14 residues. The CDR3 sequence: CASRVSSGRGEQFF. The DNA for the CDR3 is TGTGCCAGCAGGGTCTCTAGCGGGAGAGGTGAGCAGTTCTTC.

V is TRBV6-2 or TRBV6-3 and J is TRBJ2-7; no reliable D call. This CDR3 spans 13 amino acids. V dropped 5 bases and J dropped 2 bases, with 10 bases sitting between them. Germline CDR1 and CDR2: MNHEY and SVGEGT. The CDR3 bases are TGTGCCAGCAGTCGTTCCACGGCCTACGAGCAGTACTTC. This codes for CASSRSTAYEQYF.

The genes are TRBV5-1 and TRBJ2-2; the D is unclear. Deletions cut 2 bases from V and 2 bases from J, with 10 bases between. Germline lookup yields CDR1 SGHRS and CDR2 YFSETQ. The CDR3 spans 15 residues. The CDR3: CASSFGFSNTGELFF. DNA for the CDR3: TGCGCCAGCAGCTTTGGGTTTAGCAACACCGGGGAGCTGTTTTTT.

The rearrangement links TRBV12-3 or TRBV12-4 to TRBJ2-2; TRBD1 agrees at 7 bases. CDR3 length: 15 amino acids. V trimming: 6 bases; J trimming: 1 base; junction bases outside the gene matches: 5. The CDR3 DNA reads TGTGCCAGCAGCTGGGGACAGCTGAACACCGGGGAGCTGTTTTTT. Its translation: CASSWGQLNTGELFF.

The V and J genes are TRBV20-1 and TRBJ2-7; the D gene is possibly TRBD1 (6 bases). The CDR3 runs 14 residues. Trimming took off 6 bases at V and 1 base at J, with 16 bases between the two ends. Germline assignment: CDR1 DFQATT and CDR2 SNEGSKA (reference sequence). Here the CDR3 DNA reads TGCAGTGCCGAAGACAGGATAGGGTCCTACGAGCAGTACTTC. Amino acids: CSAEDRIGSYEQYF.

This CDR3 reads CASSAGQRNTEAFF. The CDR3 nucleotides are TGCGCCAGCAGCGCGGGACAGAGGAACACTGAAGCTTTCTTT. The chain is built from TRBV5-1 and TRBJ1-1; 7 nucleotides line up with TRBD1. V dropped 4 bases and J dropped 1; count of bases not matched to a gene: 4. CDR1 is SGHRS and CDR2 is YFSETQ in the germline V gene. This CDR3 has 14 amino acids. Using reference TRBV5-1 and TRBJ1-1 for the parts outside the CDR3, the full variable domain is KAGVTQTPRYLIKTRGQQVTLSCSPISGHRSVSWYQQTPGQGLQFLFEYFSETQRNKGNFPGRFSGRQFSNSRSEMNVSTLELGDSALYLCASSAGQRNTEAFFGQGTRLTVV.

This clonotype turned up a few times. The DNA of the CDR3 is TGTGCCAGCAGCTTGGAGCCCAGCTCCTACGAGCAGTACTTC. Amino acid sequence: CASSLEPSSYEQYF. The J gene is TRBJ2-7, the V gene TRBV5-5; no clear D. The CDR3 length is 14 residues. Germline assignment: CDR1 SGHKS and CDR2 YYEKEE (reference sequence). V was cut by 0 bases and J by 0 bases, with 7 bases left in between. Using reference TRBV5-5 and TRBJ2-7 for the parts outside the CDR3, the full variable domain is DAGVTQSPTHLIKTRGQQVTLRCSPISGHKSVSWYQQVLGQGPQFIFQYYEKEERGRGNFPDRFSARQFPNYSSELNVNALLLGDSALYLCASSLEPSSYEQYFGPGTRLTVT.

This clonotype has just one count. The chain couples TRBV28 to TRBJ2-1; TRBD2 matches 12 bases. This CDR3 region has 16 residues. The V gene's germline CDR1 is MDHEN and CDR2 SYDVKM. V lost 6 bases to trimming and J lost 7 bases; unmatched junction nucleotides: 10. The CDR3 DNA reads as TGTGCCAGCAGCAAACTGACTAGCGGGAGAAGGAATGAGCAGTTCTTC. It codes for CASSKLTSGRRNEQFF. The full variable domain, with the rest looked up from reference TRBV28 and TRBJ2-1, is DVKVTQSSRYLVKRTGEKVFLECVQDMDHENMFWYRQDPGLGLRLIYFSYDVKMKEKGDIPEGYSVSREKKERFSLILESASTNQTSMYLCASSKLTSGRRNEQFFGPGTRLTVL.

This clonotype was detected only once. CDR3 sequence (DNA): TGTGCCAGCGTCCAAGCCAGGGGGACGGGTGAAAAACTGTTTTTT. Translation gives CASVQARGTGEKLFF. The rearrangement joins TRBV2 to TRBJ1-4; 7 bases are a match to TRBD1. The V and J ends lost 8 bases and 7 bases, in that order; junction bases with no gene match: 13. This CDR3 contains 15 residues. From germline, CDR1 is SNHLY and CDR2 FYNNEI.

The sample holds a few counts of this clonotype. V is TRBV30 and J is TRBJ2-3; D not resolved. CDR1 is GTSNPN and CDR2 is SVGIG in the germline V gene (reference sequence). The CDR3 runs to 12 residues. V lost 0 bases, J lost 5 bases, and 6 bases lay in between. DNA for the CDR3: TGTGCCTGGAGTGTACTCGAAGATACGCAGTATTTT. Amino acids: CAWSVLEDTQYF.